Below, 4 T cell receptor beta chains from the same sample are listed, as sequenced in a study of response to subunit inactivated influenza vaccine. MiXCR, run by TCRdb on the RT-PCR reads, gives a single entry per CDR3 protein. The sample includes about 700,000 distinct CDR3 sequences, approximately 13% of them seen just once. The sequenced sample was PBMCs from blood, obtained around two weeks before vaccination. The receptors stem from a man aged 45-60 years who received an inactivated influenza vaccine.

This clonotype was seen only a few times. The junction shows a germline mismatch at one end, possibly a read error. The chain links TRBV9 to TRBJ2-5; 12 nucleotides agree with TRBD1. This CDR3 is 17 amino acids long. Germline V gene sequence: CDR1 SGDLS, CDR2 YYNGEE. CDR3 protein: CASSETGTGGITGHSSF. The DNA for the CDR3 is TGTGCCAGCAGCGAGACCGGGACAGGGGGCATTACCGGCCACTCTTCATTC.

This chain joins TRBV4-2 and TRBJ2-1, with TRBD2 matching 10 bases. The CDR3 consists of 17 residues. The germline gives CDR1 LGHNA, CDR2 YNFKEQ. V shed 3 bases and J 10 bases; nucleotides not matched to a gene: 15. Written as DNA, the CDR3 is TGTGCCAGCAGCCATGGACTTCTAGCGGGGGCCTGGGGGGAGCAGTTCTTC. Amino acid sequence: CASSHGLLAGAWGEQFF.

Only a few counts were recorded for this clonotype. The rearrangement joins TRBV5-1 to TRBJ1-4; possible D gene TRBD1, 6 bases. The germline gives CDR1 SGHRS, CDR2 YFSETQ. CDR3 length: 16 amino acids. V was shortened by 5 bases and J by 3 bases, with 17 bases between the two germline ends. The CDR3, as DNA: TGCGCCAGCAGACCCGGAGGGGGTCCGGCTAATGAAAAACTGTTTTTT. Translated: CASRPGGGPANEKLFF. Together with reference TRBV5-1 and TRBJ1-4, the CDR3 gives the full variable domain: KAGVTQTPRYLIKTRGQQVTLSCSPISGHRSVSWYQQTPGQGLQFLFEYFSETQRNKGNFPGRFSGRQFSNSRSEMNVSTLELGDSALYLCASRPGGGPANEKLFFGSGTQLSVL.

This clonotype was recorded many times. The V gene is TRBV20-1, the J gene TRBJ2-7, with D possibly matching TRBD2 (5 bases). The germline V and J ends were trimmed by 3 bases and 0 bases, with 9 bases remaining between them. Germline CDR1 reads DFQATT; CDR2 reads SNEGSKA (reference sequence). The CDR3 totals 13 residues. As DNA, the CDR3 is TGCAGTGCTAGTGCGGGTTTCTCCTACGAGCAGTACTTC. Encoded protein: CSASAGFSYEQYF.